Listed below are T cell receptor beta chains from one sample, sequenced in a study of early T cells in non-severe SARS-CoV-2 infection. Using its own MiXCR run on the 5' RACE reads, TCRdb lists one record per CDR3 protein. This sample has some 62,000 distinct CDR3 sequences, with approximately 9.2% found just once. The material sequenced was whole blood, taken at baseline. The receptors stem from an adult who was a healthcare worker with PCR-confirmed SARS-CoV-2 infection or an uninfected control (not recorded which). Both conserved end residues are part of each CDR3. The D gene is left open where the match is weak. Part of the rows lack a size; the others show once, few, many or a class for expanded clones.

j_call clone_size d_call v_call cdr3_nt cdr3_aa
TRBJ2-5 . TRBD2 TRBV15 TGTGCCACCAGCAGGCGAGAAGTAGCGGGCGATGGAGAGACCCAGTACTTC CATSRREVAGDGETQYF
TRBJ2-5 few TRBD2 TRBV7-2 TGTGCCAGCAGCCCACCGGGGGGAGGAAGAGAGACCCAGTACTTC CASSPPGGGRETQYF
TRBJ2-1 many . TRBV25-1 TGTGCCAGCTCCCTCAGGGAGTTCTTC CASSLREFF
TRBJ1-2 many TRBD1 TRBV5-4 TGTGCCAGCAGCTTGAACAGGGGGCGGCCCCATGGCTACACCTTC CASSLNRGRPHGYTF
TRBJ2-3 many TRBD2 TRBV20-1 TGCAGTGCTGGGACTAGCGGGTATACGCAGTATTTT CSAGTSGYTQYF
TRBJ2-2 many TRBD2 TRBV7-2 TGTGCCAGCAGCTTAGAGGCGACTAGCGGAGAACCCGGGGAGCTGTTTTTT CASSLEATSGEPGELFF
TRBJ1-5 . . TRBV12-3/TRBV12-4 TGTGCCAGCACCCAAATACAGGGTTTTGAACAGCCCCAGCATTTT CASTQIQGFEQPQHF
TRBJ1-3 few . TRBV6-4 TGTGCCAGCAGTGTAGACATGAGCTCTGGAAACACCATATATTTT CASSVDMSSGNTIYF
TRBJ2-1 many TRBD2 TRBV20-1 TGCAGTGCCTGGACTAGCGGCAAGTACAATGAGCAGTTCTTC CSAWTSGKYNEQFF
TRBJ2-5 many TRBD2 TRBV5-5 TGTGCCAGCAGCCCGAGGGACGGGGGGTACCAAGAGACCCAGTACTTC CASSPRDGGYQETQYF
TRBJ1-2 many TRBD1 TRBV20-1 TGCAGTGCTAGAGTAACAGGGGGTGGCTACACCTTC CSARVTGGGYTF
TRBJ2-1 few . TRBV20-1 TGCAGTGCTAGAGATCACAGGGACGCCAATGAGCAGTTCTTC CSARDHRDANEQFF
TRBJ2-7 many TRBD2 TRBV7-9 TGTGCCAGCAGCTCCGATCGAACTTGGGCGGGAGTGCCCTACGAGCAGTACTTC CASSSDRTWAGVPYEQYF
TRBJ1-2 . . TRBV10-3 TGTGCCATCAGGGTCACAAGGAAAGGAAGGATGGGCTATGGCTACACCTTC CAIRVTRKGRMGYGYTF
TRBJ2-2 many TRBD1 TRBV25-1 TGTGCCAGCAGCGATACTACAGGGGGCGGAAGGTCCGGGGAGCTGTTTTTT CASSDTTGGGRSGELFF
TRBJ2-1 . . TRBV27 TGTGCCAGTGGGGCACTAGCCTGGCATGAGCAGTTCTTC CASGALAWHEQFF
TRBJ1-2 few TRBD1 TRBV20-1 TGCAGTGCTCCGAGGGGGCTAGAGGGCTACACCTTC CSAPRGLEGYTF
TRBJ2-1 few TRBD2 TRBV12-5 TGTGCTAGTGGTTCCGCTACTAGCGGGAGTGGTATCTACAATGAGCAGTTCTTC CASGSATSGSGIYNEQFF
TRBJ2-1 many . TRBV5-1 TGCGCCAGCAGCTTGAGTACGGGGAATAATGAGCAGTTCTTC CASSLSTGNNEQFF
TRBJ2-1 few TRBD1 TRBV24-1 TGTGCCACCAGTGAATGGGACAGGGGGCCGGGCAATGAGCAGTTCTTC CATSEWDRGPGNEQFF
TRBJ2-5 many TRBD1 TRBV20-1 TGCAGTGCTAGCCACGGACAGGAACAAGAGACCCAGTACTTC CSASHGQEQETQYF
TRBJ2-3 once . TRBV20-1 TGCAGTGCTAGAGAAGCGGGTACAGATACGCAGTATTTT CSAREAGTDTQYF
TRBJ2-7 many TRBD1 TRBV9 TGTGCCAGCAGCGTAGGAAGCAGGGGGCACTCCTACGAGCAGTACTTC CASSVGSRGHSYEQYF
TRBJ2-7 . . TRBV7-2 TGTGCCAGCAGCTTAGGACTATTCTCCTACGAGCAGTACTTC CASSLGLFSYEQYF
TRBJ2-3 . TRBD2 TRBV5-4 TGTGCCAGCAGCCCCGGGACTAGCCCAGATACGCAGTATTTT CASSPGTSPDTQYF
TRBJ2-1 many . TRBV20-1 TGCAGTGCTCAAAAGTACCTAGCGCAGAGCTCCTACAATGAGCAGTTCTTC CSAQKYLAQSSYNEQFF
TRBJ1-2 many . TRBV6-5 TGTGCCAGCAGTTCGCCCTCACTCCTCCAGGGGACGAATGGCTACACCTTC CASSSPSLLQGTNGYTF
TRBJ2-3 . . TRBV7-9 TGTGCCAGCAGCTTAACGAGTTATACGCAGTATTTT CASSLTSYTQYF
TRBJ2-7 . TRBD2 TRBV30 TGTGCCTGGACGTCTAGCGGGAGGGCATTAAGGAACTTC CAWTSSGRALRNF
TRBJ1-4 few TRBD1 TRBV9 TGTGCCAGCAGCGTTAACAGGGGGCAAGGGGAAAAACTGTTTTTT CASSVNRGQGEKLFF
TRBJ2-5 . . TRBV7-9 TGTGCCAGCAGCTTAAACAGGGCGGGGACCCAGTACTTC CASSLNRAGTQYF
TRBJ2-1 few . TRBV9 TGTGCCAGCAGCTTAAGGTCTAACGTAAACAATGAGCAGTTCTTC CASSLRSNVNNEQFF
TRBJ2-7 . TRBD1 TRBV6-2/TRBV6-3 TGTGCCACCCGCGGAGGTGGACAGGGGGCGCTTGAGCAGTACTTC CATRGGGQGALEQYF
TRBJ2-5 few TRBD2 TRBV11-2 TGTGCCAGCAGCCTCATTAGCGGGGGACCCCAAGAGACCCAGTACTTC CASSLISGGPQETQYF
TRBJ1-1 many . TRBV20-1 TGCAGTGCCGGCTATCATGGGACTGAAGCTTTCTTT CSAGYHGTEAFF
TRBJ1-1 many TRBD1 TRBV27 TGTGCCGCTGGAGACAGGGACGGGACTGAAGCTTTCTTT CAAGDRDGTEAFF
TRBJ2-7 many . TRBV30 TGTGCCTGGAGACCGACGTCGATAGACGAGCAGTACTTC CAWRPTSIDEQYF
TRBJ1-2 few . TRBV6-6 TGTGCCAGCAGTTATCATGGCTACACCTTC CASSYHGYTF
TRBJ2-3 many . TRBV7-9 TGTGCCAGCAGCCGATGGGACCCTCCGGCGGATACGCAGTATTTT CASSRWDPPADTQYF
TRBJ2-1 . TRBD2 TRBV12-3/TRBV12-4 TGTGCCAGCAGCCTAACTAGCGGGGGAACTTACAATGAGCAGTTCTTC CASSLTSGGTYNEQFF